This T cell receptor (beta chain) was observed in a study of T cell repertoires in cytomegalovirus infection. Study-wide background: It can be stated that public TCR beta signatures indicated CMV infection as well as a matching HLA type.

TCRdb used MiXCR to reprocess the reads, holding one entry per CDR3 protein. The sample holds around 630,000 distinct CDR3 sequences, 20% to 25% seen once. This CDR3 is built from 15 residues. Per germline, CDR1 SGHTA and CDR2 FQGTGA. The ends lost 5 bases at V and 4 bases at J; junction bases unmatched: 6. This clonotype was picked up many times. This receptor was taken from a human donor in good health (CMV status not recorded). Some clones in this sample may be carry-over from other donors' samples. The chain employs TRBV7-3 and TRBJ1-2; 11 bases align to TRBD1. The material sequenced was CD8+ T cells from PBMCs. The CDR3 region is CASSRGQGASYGYTF. The CDR3 DNA reads TGTGCCAGCAGCCGTGGACAGGGGGCTTCCTATGGCTACACCTTC.